The 9 T cell receptor beta chains below were found in one sample sequenced in a study of blood T cell repertoires in COVID-19. Data came from immunoSEQ multiplex PCR; TCRdb stores just in-frame clones and leaves some out. Among about 370,000 clones listed, roughly nine tenths were seen once. The sample consisted of PBMCs or T cells enriched from blood (not recorded which). These receptors were collected from a man aged 18 to 35 who had recovered from COVID-19.

The chain is built from TRBV6-6 and TRBJ2-7; 7 bases fit TRBD1. CDR3 length equals 14 residues. The junction had 8 bases not matched to a gene; V was cut back by 6 bases and J by 3 bases. Germline lookup yields CDR1 MNHNY and CDR2 SVGAGI (reference sequence). The CDR3 DNA reads as TGTGCCAGCAGACCGACGGGACAGATCTACGAGCAGTACTTC. Its protein product is CASRPTGQIYEQYF.

J is TRBJ2-7 and V is TRBV6-9, with a tentative D call TRBD1 (6 bases). V was clipped by 4 bases and J by 4 bases, with 14 bases between them. Germline CDR1 is MNHGY and CDR2 is SVAAGI. The CDR3 is 14 residues long. The CDR3 sequence: CASSSQAQGYEQYF. The CDR3, as DNA: TGTGCCAGCAGTTCGCAAGCTCAGGGGTACGAGCAGTACTTC.

The V call is TRBV19, the J call TRBJ2-7; the match to TRBD1 covers 9 bases. The CDR3 runs to 14 residues. Germline lookup yields CDR1 LNHDA and CDR2 SQIVND (reference sequence). Trimming removed 4 bases from V and 4 bases from J; junction bases left unmatched: 5. CDR3 coding DNA: TGTGCCAGTAGTACCGGGACAGGGACATACGAGCAGTACTTC. It is translated as CASSTGTGTYEQYF.

The chain has TRBV12-5 and TRBJ2-1; a weak D match, TRBD2 (5 bases). The CDR3 is 14 amino acids. Trimming stripped 6 bases from V and 9 bases from J, with 18 bases between. Germline CDR1 is LGHNT and CDR2 is FRNRAP. Here the CDR3 DNA reads TGTGCTAGTGGGATGGGCCCTTCCCGGGGTGAGCAGTTCTTC. As protein: CASGMGPSRGEQFF.

As regards this clone: Other DNA sequences within the sample encode an identical CDR3. This chain links TRBV2 with TRBJ2-1; TRBD2 might be the D (5 bases). V was cut by 6 bases and J by 0 bases, with 6 bases left in between. CDR3 length: 13 amino acids. Germline V lookup: CDR1 SNHLY, CDR2 FYNNEI. The CDR3 DNA reads TGTGCCAGCAGAGGGAGCTCCTACAATGAGCAGTTCTTC. Amino acids: CASRGSSYNEQFF.

The chain links TRBV12-3 or TRBV12-4 to TRBJ1-2; D is uncertain. This CDR3 region has 12 residues. Trimming removed 2 bases at V and 1 base at J, with 2 bases between. The CDR3 nucleotides read TGTGCCAGCAGTTTACTTAACTATGGCTACACCTTC. It specifies CASSLLNYGYTF.

V usage is TRBV11-1 and J usage is TRBJ1-1; 10 bases are shared with TRBD1. The CDR3 sequence is 14 residues long. CDR1 is SGHAT, CDR2 FQDESV, per germline (reference sequence). Trimming took 5 bases from V and 5 from J; bases not matched to a gene: 5. The CDR3 region is CASSARQGATEAFF. The CDR3 bases are TGTGCCAGCAGCGCACGACAGGGGGCGACTGAAGCTTTCTTT.

This sequence joins TRBV20-1 and TRBJ1-1; possible D gene TRBD1, 6 bases. CDR3 size: 12 residues. CDR1 DFQATT and CDR2 SNEGSKA come from the germline V gene (reference sequence). V lost 3 bases, J lost 4 bases, and 9 bases lay in between. The CDR3 here is CSASPRGTEAFF. Here the CDR3 DNA reads TGCAGTGCTAGTCCCAGGGGCACTGAAGCTTTCTTT.

The chain joins TRBV7-9 to TRBJ2-1, with TRBD2 identical over 8 bases. After removal of 4 bases from V and 9 bases from J, the junction contained 5 bases not matched to a gene. CDR3 length equals 13 residues. Per the germline V gene, CDR1 is SEHNR and CDR2 is FQNEAQ (reference sequence). The CDR3 is CASSSRGGGEQFF. The CDR3 DNA sequence: TGTGCCAGCAGCTCCCGGGGGGGCGGTGAGCAGTTCTTC.